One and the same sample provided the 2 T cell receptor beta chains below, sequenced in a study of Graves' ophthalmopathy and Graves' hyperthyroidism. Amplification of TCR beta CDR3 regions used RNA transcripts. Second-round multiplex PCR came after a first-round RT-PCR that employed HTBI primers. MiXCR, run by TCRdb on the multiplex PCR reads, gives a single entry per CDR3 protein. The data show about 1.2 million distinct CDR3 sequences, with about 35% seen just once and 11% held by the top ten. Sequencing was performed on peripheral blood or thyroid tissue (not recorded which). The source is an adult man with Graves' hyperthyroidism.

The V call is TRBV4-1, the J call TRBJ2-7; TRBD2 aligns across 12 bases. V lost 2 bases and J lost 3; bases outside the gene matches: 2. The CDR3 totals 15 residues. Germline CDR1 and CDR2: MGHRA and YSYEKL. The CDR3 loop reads CASSQSLAGGYEQYF. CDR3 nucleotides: TGCGCCAGCAGCCAATCACTAGCGGGGGGCTACGAGCAGTACTTC.

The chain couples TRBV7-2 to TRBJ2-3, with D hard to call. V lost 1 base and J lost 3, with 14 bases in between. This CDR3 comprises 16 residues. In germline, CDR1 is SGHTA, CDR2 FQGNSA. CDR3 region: CASSLVAAHVTDTQYF. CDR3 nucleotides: TGTGCCAGCAGCTTAGTCGCGGCCCACGTTACAGATACGCAGTATTTT. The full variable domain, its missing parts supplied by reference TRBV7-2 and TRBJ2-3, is GAGVSQSPSNKVTEKGKDVELRCDPISGHTALYWYRQSLGQGLEFLIYFQGNSAPDKSGLPSDRFSAERTGGSVSTLTIQRTQQEDSAVYLCASSLVAAHVTDTQYFGPGTRLTVL.